The 11 T cell receptor beta chains in this list originate from one sample, sequenced in a study of identical twins. TCRdb reprocessed the 5' RACE reads via MiXCR and lists one record per CDR3 protein. The sample lists around 960,000 distinct CDR3 sequences; around 12% were seen once. A further study also used this sample, focusing on yellow fever vaccine responses in identical twins.

The source material was PBMCs. The receptors were sampled from a woman younger than 35 in good health.

This clonotype was counted a few times. The chain joins TRBV29-1 to TRBJ1-4; D gene ambiguous. The V end lost 0 bases, the J end lost 5 bases, and 13 bases lay between the germline ends. The CDR3 spans 15 residues. CDR1 and CDR2 (germline): SQVTM, ANQGSEA. In DNA, the CDR3 is TGCAGCGTTGAAGATTTTTCAGAAGCCAATGAAAAACTGTTTTTT. Encoded protein: CSVEDFSEANEKLFF.

The chain carries TRBV15 and TRBJ1-1; no firm D call. The CDR3 totals 18 residues. The V gene lost 5 bases and the J gene lost 1 base, with 23 bases spanning the gap. Germline lookup yields CDR1 LNHNV and CDR2 YYDKDF (reference sequence). CDR3 sequence (DNA): TGTGCCACCAGCCTCCGGGCCGGCTTGGGCGGACGGAACACTGAAGCTTTCTTT. Protein product: CATSLRAGLGGRNTEAFF.

This clonotype has a count of ten or more. The rearrangement joins TRBV4-1 to TRBJ1-1; D uncertain. The CDR3 has 13 residues. Germline-derived CDR1 and CDR2 are MGHRA and YSYEKL. The ends were cut back, 4 bases at V and 3 bases at J, with 9 bases in the middle. As DNA, the CDR3 is TGCGCCAGCAGCCTAGACGGGTACACTGAAGCTTTCTTT. Protein sequence: CASSLDGYTEAFF.

Only a few counts were recorded for this clonotype. J is TRBJ2-5 and V is TRBV20-1, with TRBD1 as a possible D gene (6 bases). Trimming stripped 5 bases from V and 5 bases from J, with 18 bases between. Germline V gives CDR1 DFQATT, CDR2 SNEGSKA (reference sequence). CDR3 size: 14 residues. CDR3 bases: TGCAGTGCTGACCGACTCCTAGGGGGTGAGACCCAGTACTTC. Residues: CSADRLLGGETQYF.

The chain combines TRBV13 with TRBJ2-7; D remains unclear. Germline V gene sequence: CDR1 PRHDT, CDR2 FYEKMQ (reference sequence). The CDR3 is 14 residues long. The ends were cut back, 0 bases at V and 7 bases at J, with 13 bases in the middle. The CDR3 loop reads CASSLGTPALEQYF. Here the CDR3 DNA reads TGTGCCAGCAGCTTAGGGACGCCGGCCTTGGAGCAGTACTTC. Full variable domain (outside the CDR3, taken from reference TRBV13 and TRBJ2-7): AAGVIQSPRHLIKEKRETATLKCYPIPRHDTVYWYQQGPGQDPQFLISFYEKMQSDKGSIPDRFSAQQFSDYHSELNMSSLELGDSALYFCASSLGTPALEQYFGPGTRLTVT.

This clonotype appeared a few times. This chain links TRBV9 with TRBJ2-7; 10 bases match TRBD2. CDR1 and CDR2 from the germline V gene are SGDLS and YYNGEE. V shed 4 bases and J 0 bases; nucleotides not matched to a gene: 7. This CDR3 region has 16 residues. The CDR3 DNA sequence: TGTGCCAGCAGCCCCAGTCTAGCGGGAGACTCCTACGAGCAGTACTTC. Protein sequence: CASSPSLAGDSYEQYF.

This clonotype was counted between two and nine times. The chain recombines TRBV9 with TRBJ1-2; maybe TRBD1 (5 bases). Trimming took 0 bases from V and 7 from J, leaving 31 bases between them. This CDR3 is 20 amino acids long. CDR1 SGDLS and CDR2 YYNGEE come from the germline V gene. The CDR3 is CASSVARGAGTLLDYVGYTF. The CDR3, as DNA: TGTGCCAGCAGCGTAGCACGTGGGGCAGGGACTTTACTCGACTACGTTGGCTACACCTTC.

This clonotype showed up just a few times. The J gene is TRBJ2-7, the V gene TRBV5-6, with TRBD1 as a possible D gene (5 bases). The CDR3 is 15 residues long. Trimming cost V 1 base and J 3 bases, with 14 bases left between them. The germline CDR1 and CDR2 sequences are SGHDT and YYEEEE. The CDR3 region has the DNA TGTGCCAGCAGCTTGTTGGGGCCAACCCGCTACGAGCAGTACTTC. It encodes CASSLLGPTRYEQYF.

This clonotype showed up just a few times. The chain combines TRBV29-1 with TRBJ2-2, with a possible D match to TRBD1 (6 bases). Germline CDR1 SQVTM, CDR2 ANQGSEA. This CDR3 has 14 residues. Trimming took 4 bases from V and 1 from J, leaving 10 bases between them. The CDR3, as DNA: TGCAGCGTTGTGGGACATCAGAACACCGGGGAGCTGTTTTTT. Protein: CSVVGHQNTGELFF.

The rearrangement uses TRBV5-1 and TRBJ2-7; 10 positions agree with TRBD1. CDR3 length equals 19 residues. Trimming took 3 bases from V and 3 from J; bases not matched to a gene: 18. CDR1 is SGHRS and CDR2 is YFSETQ in the germline V gene. This CDR3 is CASSSTDRGRSSELYEQYF. Written as DNA, the CDR3 is TGCGCCAGCAGCTCGACTGACAGGGGGCGATCTTCCGAACTCTACGAGCAGTACTTC.

This clonotype was recorded at least ten times. J is TRBJ2-7 and V is TRBV20-1, with a weak D call TRBD2 (5 bases). Germline loops: CDR1 DFQATT, CDR2 SNEGSKA (reference sequence). The CDR3 extends over 14 amino acids. Trimming took off 4 bases at V and 3 bases at J, with 16 bases between the two ends. The CDR3 DNA sequence: TGCAGTGCTAAGTCCCAAGACTACTTCTACGAGCAGTACTTC. Translated: CSAKSQDYFYEQYF.